This T cell receptor (beta chain) was captured by sequencing in a study of blood T cell dynamics during melanoma immunotherapy. General study findings and limits: PBMC repertoires of eventual disease-control patients split at W3 into clonality or diversity gains.

The CDR3 spans 14 residues. V lost 3 bases, J lost 4 bases, and 12 bases lay in between. CDR1 is LNHDA, CDR2 SQIVND, per germline (reference sequence). A fixed DNA input of 300 to 350 ng was used per bulk PBMC sample. Produced via immunoSEQ multiplex PCR; TCRdb's table is partial and in-frame only. The data contain about 13,000 clones, roughly 90% of them singletons. Time point: pre-treatment baseline. Only one count was recorded for this clone. Its antigen is undetermined. J is TRBJ2-5 and V is TRBV19; TRBD1 is a possible D gene (6 bases). The material sequenced was blood, taken from a patient treated with checkpoint blockade. The clonotype originates from a human donor with melanoma. The CDR3 nucleotides read TGTGCCAGTAGTATGGACAGATACTCAGAGACCCAGTACTTC. Encoded protein: CASSMDRYSETQYF.